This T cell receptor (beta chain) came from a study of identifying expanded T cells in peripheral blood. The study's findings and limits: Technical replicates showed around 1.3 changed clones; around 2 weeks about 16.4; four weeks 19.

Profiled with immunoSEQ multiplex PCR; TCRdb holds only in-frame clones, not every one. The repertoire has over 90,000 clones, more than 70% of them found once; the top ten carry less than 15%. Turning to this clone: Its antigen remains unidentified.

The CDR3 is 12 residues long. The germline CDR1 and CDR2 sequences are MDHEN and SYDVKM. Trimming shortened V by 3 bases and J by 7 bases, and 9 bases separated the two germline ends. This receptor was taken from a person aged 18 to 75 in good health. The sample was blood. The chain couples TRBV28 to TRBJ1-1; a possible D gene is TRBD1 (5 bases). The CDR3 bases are TGTGCCAGCAGTTTTCTGGGGGGTGAAGCTTTCTTT. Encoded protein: CASSFLGGEAFF.